This T cell receptor beta chain was sequenced for a study of Graves' ophthalmopathy and Graves' hyperthyroidism. PBMCs stemmed from 7.5 to 10 ml of fresh peripheral blood. RNA transcripts were the template, and TCR beta CDR3 regions were amplified from them. HTBI-primed first-round RT-PCR preceded second-round multiplex PCR. TCRdb processed the multiplex PCR reads anew with MiXCR; each CDR3 protein has one entry. The sample carries 300,000 or so distinct CDR3 sequences, roughly a sixth recorded once. V gave up 3 bases and J gave up 7 bases, with 16 bases separating them. There are 14 residues in the CDR3. The germline V gene has CDR1 KGHSH and CDR2 LQKENI. This clonotype has a count of ten or more.

Source material: peripheral blood. The gene calls are TRBV18 and TRBJ2-7, with D maybe TRBD1 (6 bases). The sequence was obtained from an adult man with Graves' ophthalmopathy. CDR3 amino acids: CASSPKDRLVEQYF. CDR3 bases: TGTGCCAGCTCACCCAAAGACAGGCTAGTGGAGCAGTACTTC.